The rows below give T cell receptor beta chains drawn from one sample of a study of Ad26.COV2.S vaccination and SARS-CoV-2 variants. The assay was immunoSEQ multiplex PCR, and TCRdb's table has in-frame clones only and misses some. The sample contains 300,000 to 400,000 clones, around nine tenths of which appear only once. The sample in question was peripheral blood, obtained in a trial of Ad26.COV2.S vaccine versus placebo. All receptors come from a person between 18 and 59 years old who received the Ad26.COV2.S COVID-19 vaccine or a placebo. The CDR3 runs from the conserved cysteine through the conserved F or W. A D gene is named only where the DNA matches it firmly. Size tells how often a clone was seen (once, few, many) or the class of an expanded clone, and some rows leave it out.

TRBV29-1	few	.	TRBJ1-1	TGCAGCGTTGGGTCAGCCTTGAACACTGAAGCTTTCTTT	CSVGSALNTEAFF
TRBV30	.	.	TRBJ2-3	TGTGCCTGGGCAGCTAGCATAGATACGCAGTATTTT	CAWAASIDTQYF
TRBV5-5	.	.	TRBJ1-2	TGTGCCAGCAGCTTGGTGAAGGGGTGGGCCTATGGCTACACCTTC	CASSLVKGWAYGYTF
TRBV7-9	once	.	TRBJ1-1	TGTGCCAGCAGCTTATTAAGAGAAATTAACACTGAAGCTTTCTTT	CASSLLREINTEAFF
TRBV13	.	TRBD1	TRBJ2-7	TGTGCCAGCAGCTCAATTACAGGGGATGGCGAGCAGTACTTC	CASSSITGDGEQYF
TRBV6-4	.	.	TRBJ2-2	TGTGCCAGCCTCGGGGACACCGGGGAGCTGTTTTTT	CASLGDTGELFF
TRBV4-1	.	.	TRBJ1-2	TGCGCCAGCAGCCAAGAACTGGAGTGGGGCTACACCTTC	CASSQELEWGYTF
TRBV5-1	.	.	TRBJ2-7	TGCGCCAGCAGCTTGTCGGGTTATCGGGAGCAGTACTTC	CASSLSGYREQYF
TRBV5-1	.	TRBD2	TRBJ2-1	TGCGCCAGCAGCTTTGACCGCCCGGTAGCGGGGGGGCGATTTGAGCAGTTCTTC	CASSFDRPVAGGRFEQFF
TRBV7-3	.	.	TRBJ1-6	TGTGCCAGCAGCTTGGGGTCGCGTTCACCCCTCCACTTT	CASSLGSRSPLHF
TRBV6-2/TRBV6-3	once	.	TRBJ1-6	TGTGCCAGCAGCCGAACCCGGGAAGGGGTCTATAATTCACCCCTCCACTTT	CASSRTREGVYNSPLHF
TRBV12-3/TRBV12-4	.	.	TRBJ2-7	TGTGCCAGCAGGGGGCTAAACGAGCAGTACTTC	CASRGLNEQYF
TRBV12-3/TRBV12-4	few	TRBD1	TRBJ2-7	TGTGCCAGCAGCAAGGACAGGTACGAGCAGTACTTC	CASSKDRYEQYF
TRBV4-1	.	.	TRBJ2-1	TGCGCCAGCAGCCAAGATCTGCTTCACAATGAGCAGTTCTTC	CASSQDLLHNEQFF
TRBV9	once	TRBD1	TRBJ2-5	TGTGCCAGCAGCGCCTATCAGGGGGTAGAGACCCAGTACTTC	CASSAYQGVETQYF
TRBV19	.	.	TRBJ1-6	TGTGCCAGTAGTATAGGGCAGGGGCTGAATTCACCCCTCCACTTT	CASSIGQGLNSPLHF
TRBV2	.	.	TRBJ1-2	TGTGCCAGCGGGCTCTACACCTTC	CASGLYTF
TRBV5-1	.	TRBD1	TRBJ2-5	TGCGCCAGCAGCTTGGGAATGGGACAGGGAGAGACCCAGTACTTC	CASSLGMGQGETQYF
TRBV4-2	once	.	TRBJ2-1	TGTGCCAGCAGGCCCAATACCTACAATGAGCAGTTCTTC	CASRPNTYNEQFF
TRBV4-2	.	.	TRBJ2-5	TGTGCCAGCAGCCGGGCGGACTCAGATGATGAGACCCAGTACTTC	CASSRADSDDETQYF
TRBV6-8	.	TRBD2	TRBJ2-5	TGTGCCAACACACCCGGACCCGGGACTAGGGGATTGGAGACCCAGTACTTC	CANTPGPGTRGLETQYF
TRBV5-1	.	TRBD2	TRBJ2-7	TGCGCCAGCAGCCCAGCGGGGGGAGTCTACGAGCAGTACTTC	CASSPAGGVYEQYF
TRBV7-9	.	.	TRBJ2-2	TGTGCCAGCAGCTTACGTTCAGGGCTGAACACCGGGGAGCTGTTTTTT	CASSLRSGLNTGELFF
TRBV19	.	.	TRBJ1-5	TGTGCCAGTACCCGGGGGGGGTCGGATCAGCCCCAGCATTTT	CASTRGGSDQPQHF
TRBV7-3	once	.	TRBJ1-1	TGTGCCAGCAGCCCCACCGACTTGGACGGGTCCACTGAAGCTTTCTTT	CASSPTDLDGSTEAFF
TRBV19	.	.	TRBJ2-2	TGTGCCAGTACCTACGCCGGGGAGCTGTTTTTT	CASTYAGELFF
TRBV19	.	TRBD1	TRBJ1-2	TGTGCCAGTATGGGGACAGGGGAGAGTCACTATGGCTACACCTTC	CASMGTGESHYGYTF
TRBV3-1/TRBV3-2	.	.	TRBJ2-2	TGTGCCAGCAGCCAAGGAGGGGGTAGGCTTCCCCTTTCGAACACCGGGGAGCTGTTTTTT	CASSQGGGRLPLSNTGELFF
TRBV7-8	.	TRBD1	TRBJ1-1	TGTGCCAGCAGCTCGGACAGGGGGGAGACTGAAGCTTTCTTT	CASSSDRGETEAFF
TRBV4-1	many	.	TRBJ2-1	TGCGCCAGCAGCCAAGGGCATGGGGAAGGATCCTACAATGAGCAGTTCTTC	CASSQGHGEGSYNEQFF
TRBV15	.	.	TRBJ1-2	TGTGCCACCAGAAGTCCCTGGTCGGGAAAGAACTATGGCTACACCTTC	CATRSPWSGKNYGYTF
TRBV9	.	TRBD1	TRBJ2-4	TGTGCCAGCAGCGTAGGACAGGGGGAAGGGAACATTCAGTACTTC	CASSVGQGEGNIQYF
TRBV7-9	.	TRBD1	TRBJ2-7	TGTGCCAGCAGCCCCGGGACAGCACCCTACGAGCAGTACTTC	CASSPGTAPYEQYF
TRBV7-9	.	.	TRBJ2-2	TGTGCCAGCAGCCCCAGGGGGGAGAACACCGGGGAGCTGTTTTTT	CASSPRGENTGELFF
TRBV6-5	.	.	TRBJ1-1	TGTGCCAGCAGTTACAGCACAGTGAACACTGAAGCTTTCTTT	CASSYSTVNTEAFF
TRBV6-1	.	.	TRBJ2-1	TGTGCCAGCCGTGGGGGGGGCATCATCTCCTACAATGAGCAGTTCTTC	CASRGGGIISYNEQFF
TRBV2	once	TRBD2	TRBJ2-1	TGTGCCAGGGGGACTAGCGGGGAGGTTGAGCAGTTCTTC	CARGTSGEVEQFF
TRBV4-3	.	.	TRBJ2-7	TGCGCCAGCAGCCAATATCTCGCAGCCAACTACGAGCAGTACTTC	CASSQYLAANYEQYF
TRBV10-3	.	TRBD2	TRBJ2-7	TGTGCCATCAAACTAGCGGGGGGCCTCTACGAGCAGTACTTC	CAIKLAGGLYEQYF
TRBV6-5	.	.	TRBJ1-2	TGTGCCAGCAGTCCCGGACAGCCATACTATGGCTACACCTTC	CASSPGQPYYGYTF
TRBV30	.	.	TRBJ2-7	TGTGCCTGGAGTCCCCAGACCGGGGCCTACGAGCAGTACTTC	CAWSPQTGAYEQYF
TRBV5-4	.	TRBD1	TRBJ1-1	TGTGCCAGCAGCGACCACAGGGGGGGGAACACTGAAGCTTTCTTT	CASSDHRGGNTEAFF
TRBV2	.	.	TRBJ1-1	TGTGCCAGCAGTTTTTCCTCTCAGCCGAACACTGAAGCTTTCTTT	CASSFSSQPNTEAFF
TRBV12-3/TRBV12-4	once	.	TRBJ1-1	TGTGCCAGCAGTTTAGACGCAGGGGATAGAGCTTTCTTT	CASSLDAGDRAFF
TRBV10-3	.	.	TRBJ2-7	TGTGCCGCTAACACGGAACAAGGACCCTTAGAGCAGTACTTC	CAANTEQGPLEQYF
TRBV6-5	.	.	TRBJ1-3	TGTGCCAGCAGAGACACAGGGTATGGAAACACCATATATTTT	CASRDTGYGNTIYF
TRBV6-1	.	.	TRBJ1-4	TGTGCCAGCAGTGAAGCATTAGGTCAATATAATGAAAAACTGTTTTTT	CASSEALGQYNEKLFF